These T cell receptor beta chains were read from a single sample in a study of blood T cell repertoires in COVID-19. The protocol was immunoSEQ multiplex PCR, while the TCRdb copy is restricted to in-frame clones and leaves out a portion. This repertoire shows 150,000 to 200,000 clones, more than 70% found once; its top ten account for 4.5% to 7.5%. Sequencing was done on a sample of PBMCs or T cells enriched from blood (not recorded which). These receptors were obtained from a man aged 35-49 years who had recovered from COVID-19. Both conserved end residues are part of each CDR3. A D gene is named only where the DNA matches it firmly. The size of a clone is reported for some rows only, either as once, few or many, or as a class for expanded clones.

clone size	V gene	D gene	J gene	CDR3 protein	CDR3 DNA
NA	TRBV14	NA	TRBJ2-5	CASSREFNAWEEETQYF	TGTGCCAGCAGCCGGGAATTTAATGCCTGGGAGGAAGAGACCCAGTACTTC
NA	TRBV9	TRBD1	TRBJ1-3	CASSAPTGYDSGNTIYF	TGTGCCAGCAGCGCCCCGACAGGGTACGACTCTGGAAACACCATATATTTT
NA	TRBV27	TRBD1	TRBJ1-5	CASSMKQGSGQPQHF	TGTGCCAGCAGTATGAAACAGGGGTCGGGGCAGCCCCAGCATTTT
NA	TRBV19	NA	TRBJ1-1	CASSILKSNTEAFF	TGTGCCAGTAGTATTCTAAAGTCGAACACTGAAGCTTTCTTT
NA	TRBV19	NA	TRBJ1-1	CASKGQGLNTEAFF	TGTGCCAGTAAGGGGCAGGGCCTCAACACTGAAGCTTTCTTT
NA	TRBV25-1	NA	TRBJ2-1	CASSASPPYNEQFF	TGTGCCAGCAGTGCGTCTCCCCCTTACAATGAGCAGTTCTTC
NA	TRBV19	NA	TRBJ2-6	CASSPDSSGANVLTF	TGTGCCAGTAGCCCGGACAGCTCTGGGGCCAACGTCCTGACTTTC
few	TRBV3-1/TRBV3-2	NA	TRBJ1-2	CASSQEQGAYGYTF	TGTGCCAGCAGCCAAGAACAGGGAGCCTATGGCTACACCTTC
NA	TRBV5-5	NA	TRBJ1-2	CASSLGISSYGYTF	TGTGCCAGCAGCTTGGGCATAAGCTCCTATGGCTACACCTTC
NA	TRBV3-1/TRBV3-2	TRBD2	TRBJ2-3	CASSLRGGPDTQYF	TGTGCCAGCAGCCTCCGGGGGGGCCCAGATACGCAGTATTTT
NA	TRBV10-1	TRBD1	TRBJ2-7	CASSSGTDLYEQYF	TGCGCCAGCAGCTCCGGGACAGATCTCTACGAGCAGTACTTC
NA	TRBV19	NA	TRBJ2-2	CASSVSGVNTGELFF	TGTGCCAGTAGTGTCTCGGGGGTTAACACCGGGGAGCTGTTTTTT
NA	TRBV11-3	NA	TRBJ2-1	CASSLFGGKGVGNEQFF	TGTGCCAGCAGCTTATTCGGTGGCAAAGGGGTTGGGAATGAGCAGTTCTTC
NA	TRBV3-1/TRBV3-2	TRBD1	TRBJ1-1	CASSPMDRVDTEAFF	TGTGCCAGCAGTCCAATGGACAGGGTTGACACTGAAGCTTTCTTT
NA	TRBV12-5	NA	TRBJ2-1	CASGLVLGGLGDEQFF	TGTGCTAGTGGTTTGGTACTGGGGGGGCTCGGCGATGAGCAGTTCTTC
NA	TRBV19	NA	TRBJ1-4	CASSLQATNEKLFF	TGTGCCAGTAGCCTTCAGGCAACTAATGAAAAACTGTTTTTT
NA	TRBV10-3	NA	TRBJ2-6	CATKSGQSGANVLTF	TGTGCCACCAAATCCGGACAGTCTGGGGCCAACGTCCTGACTTTC
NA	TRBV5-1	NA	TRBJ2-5	CASSRQAVLQETQYF	TGCGCCAGCAGCAGACAGGCCGTCTTACAAGAGACCCAGTACTTC
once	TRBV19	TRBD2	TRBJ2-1	CASTTVLGGGVYNEQFF	TGTGCCAGTACGACAGTGCTTGGGGGGGGAGTGTACAATGAGCAGTTCTTC
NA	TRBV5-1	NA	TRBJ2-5	CASSLGGGGETQYF	TGCGCCAGCAGCCTGGGTGGAGGAGGAGAGACCCAGTACTTC
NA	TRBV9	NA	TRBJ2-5	CASSVEGGQETQYF	TGTGCCAGCAGCGTTGAAGGCGGTCAAGAGACCCAGTACTTC
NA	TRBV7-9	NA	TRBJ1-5	CASSLGAGQNNQPQHF	TGTGCCAGCAGCTTAGGGGCTGGACAGAACAATCAGCCCCAGCATTTT
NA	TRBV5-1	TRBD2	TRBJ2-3	CASSFNSGGAFGTDTQYF	TGCGCCAGCAGCTTTAATAGCGGGGGGGCCTTTGGGACAGATACGCAGTATTTT
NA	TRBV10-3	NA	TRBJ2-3	CAISESMGHTSTDTQYF	TGTGCCATCAGTGAGTCGATGGGACACACTAGCACAGATACGCAGTATTTT
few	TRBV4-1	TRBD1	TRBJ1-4	CASSQGNPGTASEKLFF	TGCGCCAGCAGCCAAGGAAATCCTGGGACAGCCTCTGAAAAACTGTTTTTT
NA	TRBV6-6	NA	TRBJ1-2	CASSAGYGYTF	TGTGCCAGCAGTGCGGGCTATGGCTACACCTTC
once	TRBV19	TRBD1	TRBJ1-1	CASSIRRGAKQGANTEAFF	TGTGCCAGTAGTATCCGAAGAGGAGCAAAACAGGGGGCGAACACTGAAGCTTTCTTT
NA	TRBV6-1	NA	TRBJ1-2	CASSEGQGRYGYTF	TGTGCCAGCAGTGAAGGGCAGGGAAGGTATGGCTACACCTTC
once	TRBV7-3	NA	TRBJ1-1	CASSLYPPPVNTEAFF	TGTGCCAGCAGCTTATATCCGCCCCCGGTGAACACTGAAGCTTTCTTT
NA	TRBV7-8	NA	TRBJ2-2	CASSLSGGPGELFF	TGTGCCAGCAGCTTATCAGGAGGTCCCGGGGAGCTGTTTTTT
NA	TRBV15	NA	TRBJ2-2	CATSRGELNTGELFF	TGTGCCACCAGCAGAGGCGAGCTAAACACCGGGGAGCTGTTTTTT
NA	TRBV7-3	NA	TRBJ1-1	CASSLSRTMEAFF	TGTGCCAGCAGCTTAAGCCGGACAATGGAAGCTTTCTTT
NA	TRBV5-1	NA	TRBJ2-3	CASTLSGTDTQYF	TGCGCCAGCACCCTATCCGGCACAGATACGCAGTATTTT
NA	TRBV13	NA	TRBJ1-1	CASSSRLQVEAFF	TGTGCCAGCAGCTCCCGATTACAAGTTGAAGCTTTCTTT